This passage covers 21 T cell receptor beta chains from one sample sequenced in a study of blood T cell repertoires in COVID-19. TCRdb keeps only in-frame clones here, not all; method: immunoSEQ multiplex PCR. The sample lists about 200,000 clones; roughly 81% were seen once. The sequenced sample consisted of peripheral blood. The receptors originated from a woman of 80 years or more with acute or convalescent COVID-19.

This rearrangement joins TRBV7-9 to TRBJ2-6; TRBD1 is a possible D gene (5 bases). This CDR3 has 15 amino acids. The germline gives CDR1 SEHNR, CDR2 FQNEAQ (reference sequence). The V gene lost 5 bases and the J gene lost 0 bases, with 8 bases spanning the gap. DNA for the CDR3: TGTGCCAGCAGCCATGACAGCTCTGGGGCCAACGTCCTGACTTTC. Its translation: CASSHDSSGANVLTF.

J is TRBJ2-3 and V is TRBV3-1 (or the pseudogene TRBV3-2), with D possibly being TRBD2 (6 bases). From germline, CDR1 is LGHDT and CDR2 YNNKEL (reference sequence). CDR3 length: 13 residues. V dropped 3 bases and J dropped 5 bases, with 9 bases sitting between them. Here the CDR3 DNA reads TGTGCCAGCAGCCATCAGGGAGGAGATACGCAGTATTTT. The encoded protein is CASSHQGGDTQYF.

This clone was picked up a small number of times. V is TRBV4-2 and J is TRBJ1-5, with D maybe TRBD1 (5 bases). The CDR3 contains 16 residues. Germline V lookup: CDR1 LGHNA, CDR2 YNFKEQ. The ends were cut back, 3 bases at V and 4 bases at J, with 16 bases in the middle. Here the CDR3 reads CASSQEGPSDNQPQHF. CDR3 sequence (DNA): TGTGCCAGCAGCCAGGAGGGACCATCGGATAATCAGCCCCAGCATTTT.

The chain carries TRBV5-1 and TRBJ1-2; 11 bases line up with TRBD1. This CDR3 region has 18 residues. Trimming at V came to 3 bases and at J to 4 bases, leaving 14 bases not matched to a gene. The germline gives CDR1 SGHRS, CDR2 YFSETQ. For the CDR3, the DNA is TGCGCCAGCAGCTCTTTCCCGGGACAGGGGGGAATAATCTATGGCTACACCTTC. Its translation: CASSSFPGQGGIIYGYTF.

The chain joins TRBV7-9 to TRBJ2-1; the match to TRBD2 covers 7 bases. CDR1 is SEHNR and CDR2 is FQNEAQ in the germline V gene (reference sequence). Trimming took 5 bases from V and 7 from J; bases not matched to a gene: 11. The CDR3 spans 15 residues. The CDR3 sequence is CASSPGAGLGNEQFF. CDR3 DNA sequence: TGTGCCAGCAGCCCCGGAGCGGGATTAGGAAATGAGCAGTTCTTC.

CDR3 region: CASILGAGNQPQHF. The DNA of the CDR3 is TGTGCCAGCATTCTAGGGGCTGGCAATCAGCCCCAGCATTTT. J is TRBJ1-5 and V is TRBV28; D possibly corresponds to TRBD1 (5 bases). The V end lost 7 bases, the J end lost 2 bases, and 12 bases lay between the germline ends. The germline CDR1 and CDR2 sequences are MDHEN and SYDVKM. CDR3 length: 14 residues. Supplemented by reference TRBV28 and TRBJ1-5, the full variable domain reads DVKVTQSSRYLVKRTGEKVFLECVQDMDHENMFWYRQDPGLGLRLIYFSYDVKMKEKGDIPEGYSVSREKKERFSLILESASTNQTSMYLCASILGAGNQPQHFGDGTRLSIL.

The CDR3 here is CASSYTRASGARWEQYF. In DNA form, the CDR3 reads TGTGCCAGCAGTTACACCCGGGCTAGCGGGGCTCGCTGGGAGCAGTACTTC. J is TRBJ2-7 and V is TRBV6-2 or TRBV6-3, with 9 bases lining up with TRBD2. The V and J ends lost 2 bases and 7 bases, in that order; junction bases with no gene match: 15. Germline lookup yields CDR1 MNHEY and CDR2 SVGEGT. The CDR3 totals 17 residues.

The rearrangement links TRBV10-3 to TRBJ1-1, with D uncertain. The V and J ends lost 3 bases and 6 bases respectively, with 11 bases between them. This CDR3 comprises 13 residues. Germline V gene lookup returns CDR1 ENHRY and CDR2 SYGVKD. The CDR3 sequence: CAISDSSPPEAFF. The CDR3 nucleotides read TGTGCCATCAGTGATAGTTCGCCCCCTGAAGCTTTCTTT.

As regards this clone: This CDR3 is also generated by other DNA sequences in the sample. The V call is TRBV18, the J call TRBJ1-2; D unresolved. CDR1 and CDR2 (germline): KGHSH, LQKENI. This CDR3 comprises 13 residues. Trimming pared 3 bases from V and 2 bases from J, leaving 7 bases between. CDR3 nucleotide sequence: TGTGCCAGCTCACCGGGAGGAAACTATGGCTACACCTTC. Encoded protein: CASSPGGNYGYTF.

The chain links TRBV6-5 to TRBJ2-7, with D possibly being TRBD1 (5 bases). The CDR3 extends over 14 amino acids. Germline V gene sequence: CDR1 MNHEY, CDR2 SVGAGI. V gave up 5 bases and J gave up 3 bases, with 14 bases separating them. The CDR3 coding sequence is TGTGCCAGCAGTCCCTCGAAAGGGGTCTACGAGCAGTACTTC. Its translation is CASSPSKGVYEQYF.

The CDR3 is CASSVYGTSGIIEQFF. CDR3 DNA: TGTGCCAGCAGCGTTTACGGGACTAGCGGGATTATTGAGCAGTTCTTC. V gene TRBV7-2 combines with J gene TRBJ2-1; 13 bases agree with TRBD2. Germline-derived CDR1 and CDR2 are SGHTA and FQGNSA. This CDR3 spans 16 amino acids. V trimming: 5 bases; J trimming: 9 bases; junction bases outside the gene matches: 10.

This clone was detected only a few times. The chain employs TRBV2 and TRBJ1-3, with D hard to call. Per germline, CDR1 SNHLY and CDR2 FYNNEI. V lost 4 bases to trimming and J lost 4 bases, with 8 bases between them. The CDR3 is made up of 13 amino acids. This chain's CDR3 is CASSVGRGNTIYF. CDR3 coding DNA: TGTGCCAGCAGTGTTGGCCGAGGAAACACCATATATTTT.

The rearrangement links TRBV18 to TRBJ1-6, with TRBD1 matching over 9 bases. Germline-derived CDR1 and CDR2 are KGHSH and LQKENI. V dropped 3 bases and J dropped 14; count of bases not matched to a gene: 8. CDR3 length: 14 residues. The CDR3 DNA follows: TGTGCCAGCTCACCGGGACAGGGTAAAGGGACCCTCCACTTT. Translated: CASSPGQGKGTLHF.

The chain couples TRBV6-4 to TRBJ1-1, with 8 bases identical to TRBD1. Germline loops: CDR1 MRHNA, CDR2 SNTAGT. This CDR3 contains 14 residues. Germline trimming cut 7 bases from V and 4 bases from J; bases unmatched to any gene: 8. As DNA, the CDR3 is TGTGCCAGCAAACTGGACAGGGTAGGCACTGAAGCTTTCTTT. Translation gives CASKLDRVGTEAFF.

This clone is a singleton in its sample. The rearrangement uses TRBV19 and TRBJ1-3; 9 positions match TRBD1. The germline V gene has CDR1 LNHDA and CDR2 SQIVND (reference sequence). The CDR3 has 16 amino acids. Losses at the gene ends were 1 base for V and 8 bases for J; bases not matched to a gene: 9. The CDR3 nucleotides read TGTGCCAGTAGTATAGTAGGACAGGGGCGGATTGACACCATATATTTT. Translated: CASSIVGQGRIDTIYF. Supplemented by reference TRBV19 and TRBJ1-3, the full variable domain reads DGGITQSPKYLFRKEGQNVTLSCEQNLNHDAMYWYRQDPGQGLRLIYYSQIVNDFQKGDIAEGYSVSREKKESFPLTVTSAQKNPTAFYLCASSIVGQGRIDTIYFGEGSWLTVV.

The CDR3 region is CASSMGQGGVHNEQFF. The CDR3 DNA reads TGTGCCAGCTCAATGGGACAGGGAGGTGTCCACAATGAGCAGTTCTTC. J is TRBJ2-1 and V is TRBV18; 9 bases fit TRBD1. Germline loops: CDR1 KGHSH, CDR2 LQKENI. V shed 5 bases, J shed 5 bases, and the junction held 10 bases outside the gene matches. This CDR3 is built from 16 residues.

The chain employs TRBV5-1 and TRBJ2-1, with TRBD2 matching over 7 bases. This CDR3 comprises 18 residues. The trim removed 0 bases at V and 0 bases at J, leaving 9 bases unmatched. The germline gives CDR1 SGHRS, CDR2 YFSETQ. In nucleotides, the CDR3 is TGCGCCAGCAGCTTGGGGCTAGCGGCGTTTAGCTCCTACAATGAGCAGTTCTTC. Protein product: CASSLGLAAFSSYNEQFF.

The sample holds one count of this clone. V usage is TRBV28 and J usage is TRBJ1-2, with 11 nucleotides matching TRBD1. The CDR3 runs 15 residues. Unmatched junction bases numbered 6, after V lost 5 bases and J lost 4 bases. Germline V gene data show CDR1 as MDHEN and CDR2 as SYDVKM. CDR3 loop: CASSPRDRGIYGYTF. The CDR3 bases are TGTGCCAGCAGTCCCCGGGACAGGGGGATCTATGGCTACACCTTC.

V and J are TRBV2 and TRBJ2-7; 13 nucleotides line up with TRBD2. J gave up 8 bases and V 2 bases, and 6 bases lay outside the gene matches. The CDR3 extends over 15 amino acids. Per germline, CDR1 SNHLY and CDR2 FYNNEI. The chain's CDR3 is CASSELGTSGNKQYF. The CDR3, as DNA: TGTGCCAGCAGTGAATTAGGGACTAGCGGGAACAAGCAGTACTTC.

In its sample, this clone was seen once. The CDR3 DNA reads as TGTGCCAGCAGCAGTCCCGGGAGCCCTAACTATGGCTACACCTTC. Its protein is CASSSPGSPNYGYTF. J is TRBJ1-2 and V is TRBV7-2; D is ambiguous. Between the trimmed V and J ends, which lost 5 bases and 0 bases, there was a span of 13 bases. This CDR3 comprises 15 residues. Germline CDR1 is SGHTA and CDR2 is FQGNSA.

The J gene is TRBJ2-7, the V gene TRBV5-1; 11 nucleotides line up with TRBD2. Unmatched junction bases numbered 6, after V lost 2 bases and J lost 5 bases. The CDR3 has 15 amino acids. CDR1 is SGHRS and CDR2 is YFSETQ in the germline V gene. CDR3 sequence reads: CASSLSTSGIDEQYF. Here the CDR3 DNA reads TGCGCCAGCAGCTTATCGACTAGCGGGATTGACGAGCAGTACTTC.